This passage covers 14 T cell receptor beta chains from one sample sequenced in a study of human versus mouse CDR3 diversity and MHC coevolution. Profiling relied on immunoSEQ multiplex PCR, and the TCRdb table lists in-frame clones only, not all of them. The sample records about 73,000 clones, 85% to 95% being singletons. Sequencing was carried out using naive CD4+ T cells from blood. The subset here: CD45RO-negative CD62L-positive naive CD4 T cells. These receptors were obtained from a person aged 30-70 years in good health.

The V and J genes are TRBV7-9 and TRBJ1-1; no definite D call. The germline V gene has CDR1 SEHNR and CDR2 FQNEAQ (reference sequence). The CDR3 is made up of 11 amino acids. V dropped 5 bases and J dropped 2 bases, with 3 bases sitting between them. The CDR3 DNA reads as TGTGCCAGCAGCCTTAACACTGAAGCTTTCTTT. Amino acid sequence: CASSLNTEAFF.

This sequence joins TRBV4-1 and TRBJ1-2; the D is unclear. The CDR3 runs to 15 residues. Germline CDR1 and CDR2: MGHRA and YSYEKL. Trimming took off 1 base at V and 6 bases at J, with 15 bases between the two ends. CDR3 in DNA: TGCGCCAGCAGCCAAGGGGCGGGGTGGAATAATGGCTACACCTTC. Translating gives CASSQGAGWNNGYTF.

V is TRBV27 and J is TRBJ1-5, with TRBD1 matching 10 bases. V shed 4 bases and J 4 bases; nucleotides not matched to a gene: 4. Germline V gives CDR1 MNHEY, CDR2 SMNVEV (reference sequence). The CDR3 loop spans 15 amino acids. DNA of the CDR3: TGTGCCAGCAGTTCCGGGACAGGGGCAAATCAGCCCCAGCATTTT. It yields the protein CASSSGTGANQPQHF.

This rearrangement joins TRBV18 to TRBJ1-2, with D perhaps matching TRBD1 (5 bases). The CDR3 contains 15 residues. The V end was cut by 2 bases, the J end by 4 bases, with 14 bases between. CDR1 KGHSH and CDR2 LQKENI come from the germline V gene. The CDR3, as DNA: TGTGCCAGCTCACCAACGGGGGGAGAGGGCTATGGCTACACCTTC. This sequence encodes CASSPTGGEGYGYTF.

The chain links TRBV11-2 to TRBJ2-3, with D possibly being TRBD2 (6 bases). Trimming removed 4 bases at V and 0 bases at J, with 14 bases between. Germline CDR1 and CDR2: SGHAT and FQNNGV. This CDR3 has 16 amino acids. This CDR3 is CASSWRGPPSTDTQYF. The CDR3, as DNA: TGTGCCAGCAGCTGGAGGGGACCCCCAAGCACAGATACGCAGTATTTT.

This clone occurred once. The rearrangement links TRBV4-1 to TRBJ2-4; D perhaps matches TRBD1 (6 bases). Trimming stripped 1 base from V and 0 bases from J, with 13 bases between. Germline CDR1 reads MGHRA; CDR2 reads YSYEKL. This CDR3 has 17 residues. The CDR3 DNA reads TGCGCCAGCAGCCAAGGGGTCCAGGGGCTAGCCAAAAACATTCAGTACTTC. This sequence encodes CASSQGVQGLAKNIQYF.

The chain recombines TRBV5-8 with TRBJ2-3; 15 nucleotides line up with TRBD2. V gave up 5 bases and J gave up 5 bases; unmatched junction bases: 3. Germline CDR1 is SGHTS and CDR2 is YDEGEE. The CDR3 consists of 15 residues. The CDR3 bases are TGTGCCAGCAGAAAGGGACTAGCGGGGGGAGATACGCAGTATTTT. Its translation: CASRKGLAGGDTQYF.

This clone was seen once. The chain carries TRBV9 and TRBJ2-2; no reliable D call. This CDR3 has 13 residues. The germline CDR1 and CDR2 sequences are SGDLS and YYNGEE. Deletions cut 4 bases from V and 0 bases from J, with 4 bases between. The CDR3 is CASSLSNTGELFF. Here the CDR3 DNA reads TGTGCCAGCAGCTTATCGAACACCGGGGAGCTGTTTTTT.

This clone occurred a few times. V is TRBV6-6 and J is TRBJ1-5; D might be TRBD1 (5 bases). V gave up 7 bases and J gave up 2 bases, with 6 bases separating them. Germline CDR1 reads MNHNY; CDR2 reads SVGAGI (reference sequence). There are 12 residues in the CDR3. CDR3 amino acids: CASTTGNQPQHF. For the CDR3, the DNA is TGTGCCAGCACGACAGGCAATCAGCCCCAGCATTTT.

The chain is built from TRBV5-4 and TRBJ2-2; the D gene is possibly TRBD2 (6 bases). The germline V gene has CDR1 SGHNT and CDR2 YYREEE (reference sequence). Trimming left V 0 bases short and J 3 bases short, with 9 bases between. The CDR3 sequence is 15 residues long. The CDR3 DNA follows: TGTGCCAGCAGCTTGGCGTGGGGGGACACCGGGGAGCTGTTTTTT. This sequence encodes CASSLAWGDTGELFF.

The chain links TRBV19 to TRBJ1-5, with D possibly being TRBD1 (5 bases). Germline CDR1 LNHDA, CDR2 SQIVND (reference sequence). V gave up 1 base and J gave up 6 bases, with 10 bases separating them. The CDR3 covers 14 residues. CDR3 coding DNA: TGTGCCAGTAGTATAGCAGGGTTTGGTCAGCCCCAGCATTTT. It translates to CASSIAGFGQPQHF. Using reference TRBV19 and TRBJ1-5 for the parts outside the CDR3, the full variable domain is DGGITQSPKYLFRKEGQNVTLSCEQNLNHDAMYWYRQDPGQGLRLIYYSQIVNDFQKGDIAEGYSVSREKKESFPLTVTSAQKNPTAFYLCASSIAGFGQPQHFGDGTRLSIL.

V gene TRBV5-4 combines with J gene TRBJ2-3; 14 bases are shared with TRBD2. V lost 4 bases and J lost 4; bases outside the gene matches: 8. Germline values: CDR1 SGHNT, CDR2 YYREEE (reference sequence). This CDR3 spans 17 amino acids. This CDR3 reads CASSLGTSGRNADTQYF. The CDR3 DNA follows: TGTGCCAGCAGCCTTGGGACTAGCGGGAGAAACGCAGATACGCAGTATTTT.

This clone was seen only a few times. The V and J genes are TRBV6-6 and TRBJ1-5, with D tentatively TRBD1 (6 bases). The germline V gene has CDR1 MNHNY and CDR2 SVGAGI (reference sequence). The length of the CDR3 is 14 residues. Trimming removed 4 bases from V and 0 bases from J, with 7 bases in between. This CDR3 is CASSSGDSNQPQHF. CDR3 coding DNA: TGTGCCAGCAGTTCAGGGGATAGCAATCAGCCCCAGCATTTT.

The J gene is TRBJ2-4, the V gene TRBV10-3; D is possibly TRBD1 (6 bases). The CDR3 spans 14 residues. Trimming took 3 bases from V and 4 from J, leaving 10 bases between them. Germline V gene lookup returns CDR1 ENHRY and CDR2 SYGVKD. The CDR3 coding sequence is TGTGCCATCAGTGAAAGGACAGAGAAAAACATTCAGTACTTC. Protein: CAISERTEKNIQYF.